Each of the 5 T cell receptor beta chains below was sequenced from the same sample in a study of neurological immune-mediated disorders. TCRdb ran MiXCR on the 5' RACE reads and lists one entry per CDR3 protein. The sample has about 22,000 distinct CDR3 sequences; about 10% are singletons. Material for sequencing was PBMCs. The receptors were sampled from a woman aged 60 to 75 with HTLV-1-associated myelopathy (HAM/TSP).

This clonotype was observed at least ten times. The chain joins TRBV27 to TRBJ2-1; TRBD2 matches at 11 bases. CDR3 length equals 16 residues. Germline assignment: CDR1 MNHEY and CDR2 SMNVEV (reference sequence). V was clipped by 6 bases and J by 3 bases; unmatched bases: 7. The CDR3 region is CASSLAGGELYNEQFF. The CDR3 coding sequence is TGTGCCAGCAGCTTAGCGGGGGGGGAGCTCTACAATGAGCAGTTCTTC.

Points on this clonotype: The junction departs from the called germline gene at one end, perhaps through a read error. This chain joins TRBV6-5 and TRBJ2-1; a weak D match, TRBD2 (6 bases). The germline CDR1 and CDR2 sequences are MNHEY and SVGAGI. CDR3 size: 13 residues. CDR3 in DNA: TGTGACAGCAGTTACTCGGGGCGGCGGGGGCAGTTCTTC. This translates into CDSSYSGRRGQFF.

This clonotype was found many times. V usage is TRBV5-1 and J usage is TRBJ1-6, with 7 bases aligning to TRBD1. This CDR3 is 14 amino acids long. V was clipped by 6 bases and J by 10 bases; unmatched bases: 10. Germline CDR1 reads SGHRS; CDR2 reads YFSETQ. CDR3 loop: CASKEGGRWSPLHF. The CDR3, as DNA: TGCGCCAGCAAGGAAGGGGGCCGATGGTCACCCCTCCACTTT.

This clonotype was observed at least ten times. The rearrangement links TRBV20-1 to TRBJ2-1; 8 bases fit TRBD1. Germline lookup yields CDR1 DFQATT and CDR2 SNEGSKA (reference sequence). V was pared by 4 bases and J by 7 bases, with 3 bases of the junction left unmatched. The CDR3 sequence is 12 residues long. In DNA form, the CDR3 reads TGCAGTGCTACTAGGACAGGGAATGAGCAGTTCTTC. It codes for CSATRTGNEQFF.

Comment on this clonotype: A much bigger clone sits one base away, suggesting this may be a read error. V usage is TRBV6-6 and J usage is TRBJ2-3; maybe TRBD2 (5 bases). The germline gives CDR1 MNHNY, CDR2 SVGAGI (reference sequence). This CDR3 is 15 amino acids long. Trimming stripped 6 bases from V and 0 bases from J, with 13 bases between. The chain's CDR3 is CASSSGVWSTDTQYF. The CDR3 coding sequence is TGTGCCAGCAGCTCCGGGGTGTGGAGCACAGATACGCAGTATTTT.